Following are 19 T cell receptor beta chains from one sample sequenced in a study of cytomegalovirus exposure and HLA in healthy donors. TCRdb's table, derived via immunoSEQ multiplex PCR, lists solely in-frame clones and lacks some. This sample has 200,000 or so clones, with about 80% found just once. The specimen was PBMCs. The origin of the receptors is a man aged 18 to 30 in good health and CMV-seropositive.

The J gene is TRBJ2-1, the V gene TRBV29-1; a possible D gene is TRBD2 (6 bases). Trimming removed 7 bases from V and 6 bases from J, with 19 bases in between. CDR3 length: 14 residues. The germline gives CDR1 SQVTM, CDR2 ANQGSEA. The CDR3 reads CSAPPWGTPNEQFF. In DNA, the CDR3 is TGCAGCGCCCCCCCTTGGGGGACTCCCAATGAGCAGTTCTTC.

V gene TRBV27 combines with J gene TRBJ2-1; D may be TRBD2 (5 bases). CDR1 and CDR2 (germline): MNHEY, SMNVEV (reference sequence). This CDR3 comprises 14 residues. Between the trimmed V and J ends, which lost 7 bases and 2 bases, there was a span of 12 bases. As DNA, the CDR3 is TGTGCCAGCACCCCCGGGGTGACCTACAATGAGCAGTTCTTC. Translation: CASTPGVTYNEQFF.

The chain links TRBV28 to TRBJ1-2, with a possible D match to TRBD1 (6 bases). Between the trimmed V and J ends, which lost 8 bases and 4 bases, there was a span of 17 bases. The CDR3 contains 14 residues. Germline V CDR1 and CDR2: MDHEN, SYDVKM. In DNA, the CDR3 is TGTGCCAGCGTTCCGAGACAGGAGCGCTATGGCTACACCTTC. Its translation is CASVPRQERYGYTF.

The chain combines TRBV18 with TRBJ1-5; possible D gene TRBD1, 5 bases. This CDR3 region has 16 residues. CDR1 is KGHSH, CDR2 LQKENI, per germline. The V gene lost 4 bases and the J gene lost 6 bases, with 19 bases spanning the gap. This CDR3 is CASSLLAPGLRQPQHF. As DNA, the CDR3 is TGTGCCAGCTCACTACTCGCCCCAGGGCTACGTCAGCCCCAGCATTTT.

In its sample, this clone was seen once. V is TRBV7-9 and J is TRBJ1-5; D unresolved. V was pared by 1 base and J by 0 bases, with 10 bases between. Germline V gene sequence: CDR1 SEHNR, CDR2 FQNEAQ (reference sequence). The CDR3 totals 16 residues. The CDR3, as DNA: TGTGCCAGCAGCTTAGGGGGAGGGCGTAGCAATCAGCCCCAGCATTTT. As protein: CASSLGGGRSNQPQHF.

The chain couples TRBV7-6 to TRBJ2-1, with 12 positions matching TRBD2. V gave up 5 bases and J gave up 6 bases; unmatched junction bases: 5. Germline V CDR1 and CDR2: SGHVS, FNYEAQ. The CDR3 loop spans 15 amino acids. CDR3 nucleotides: TGTGCCAGCAGCCCTAGCGGGAGGGCCGGCAATGAGCAGTTCTTC. This sequence encodes CASSPSGRAGNEQFF.

The rearrangement uses TRBV15 and TRBJ2-1; possible D gene TRBD1, 5 bases. V lost 1 base and J lost 0, with 10 bases in between. Germline V gene data show CDR1 as LNHNV and CDR2 as YYDKDF (reference sequence). CDR3 size: 16 residues. CDR3 protein: CATSRVGRASYNEQFF. The CDR3 DNA reads as TGTGCCACCAGCAGAGTGGGCAGGGCCTCCTACAATGAGCAGTTCTTC.

The rearrangement links TRBV7-8 to TRBJ2-1, with 13 bases identical to TRBD2. The CDR3 has 15 residues. Germline CDR1 SGHVS, CDR2 FQNEAQ. The J segment lost 5 bases and the V segment lost 6 bases, leaving 4 bases of the junction unmatched. The CDR3 sequence: CASRLGTSGNNEQFF. CDR3 in DNA: TGTGCCAGCAGGCTCGGGACTAGCGGGAACAATGAGCAGTTCTTC.

V is TRBV9 and J is TRBJ2-1; 7 bases agree with TRBD2. This CDR3 has 17 residues. CDR1 is SGDLS and CDR2 is YYNGEE in the germline V gene. With 4 bases clipped from V and 9 bases from J, the junction kept 19 bases outside the gene matches. For the CDR3, the DNA is TGTGCCAGCAGCCCAGAGGGCCCGAGGGGCGGGAGCGGTGAGCAGTTCTTC. Its protein product is CASSPEGPRGGSGEQFF.

For the CDR3, the DNA is TGTGCCAGCAGCCCCGGGGGATTACGGGAGCAGTACTTC. It codes for CASSPGGLREQYF. J is TRBJ2-7 and V is TRBV7-2; TRBD2 might be the D (6 bases). The CDR3 has 13 residues. Trimming took off 5 bases at V and 7 bases at J, with 15 bases between the two ends. Germline CDR1 is SGHTA and CDR2 is FQGNSA.

The chain links TRBV5-1 to TRBJ2-7, with D uncertain. The CDR3 consists of 13 residues. Trimming removed 0 bases from V and 2 bases from J, with 6 bases in between. CDR1 is SGHRS and CDR2 is YFSETQ in the germline V gene. The CDR3 DNA reads TGCGCCAGCAGCTTGGCAGGTACCTACGAGCAGTACTTC. Protein: CASSLAGTYEQYF.

The rearrangement uses TRBV5-6 and TRBJ2-7; D possibly corresponds to TRBD2 (5 bases). Germline V gene sequence: CDR1 SGHDT, CDR2 YYEEEE. The CDR3 extends over 13 amino acids. V gave up 0 bases and J gave up 6 bases, with 10 bases separating them. The CDR3 region is CASSLGLAPEQYF. The CDR3 nucleotides are TGTGCCAGCAGCTTGGGGCTAGCTCCCGAGCAGTACTTC.

This chain uses TRBV5-1 with TRBJ1-4, with D possibly matching TRBD1 (6 bases). The germline gives CDR1 SGHRS, CDR2 YFSETQ. V was cut by 4 bases and J by 5 bases, with 15 bases left in between. The CDR3 totals 15 residues. The CDR3 region is CASSPLQGSNEKLFF. The DNA for the CDR3 is TGCGCCAGCAGCCCATTACAGGGATCGAATGAAAAACTGTTTTTT.

A single count supports this clone. V usage is TRBV6-1 and J usage is TRBJ1-3, with D unresolved. Germline CDR1 MNHNS, CDR2 SASEGT. CDR3 length: 15 amino acids. Trimming stripped 0 bases from V and 2 bases from J, with 8 bases between. The CDR3 region has the DNA TGTGCCAGCAGTGAAGCAGGAGTCCCTGGAAACACCATATATTTT. Protein: CASSEAGVPGNTIYF.

The chain recombines TRBV2 with TRBJ2-1, with 12 bases lining up with TRBD2. The germline V gene has CDR1 SNHLY and CDR2 FYNNEI. V trimming: 2 bases; J trimming: 7 bases; junction bases outside the gene matches: 12. CDR3 size: 18 residues. The CDR3 loop reads CASSERRPSGRAFNEQFF. In DNA, the CDR3 is TGTGCCAGCAGTGAAAGGCGGCCTAGCGGGAGGGCATTTAATGAGCAGTTCTTC. Full variable domain (outside the CDR3, taken from reference TRBV2 and TRBJ2-1): EPEVTQTPSHQVTQMGQEVILRCVPISNHLYFYWYRQILGQKVEFLVSFYNNEISEKSEIFDDQFSVERPDGSNFTLKIRSTKLEDSAMYFCASSERRPSGRAFNEQFFGPGTRLTVL.

The chain couples TRBV6-6 to TRBJ1-3, with TRBD1 matching 8 bases. The CDR3 loop spans 15 amino acids. Looked up from germline, CDR1 is MNHNY and CDR2 is SVGAGI (reference sequence). Trimming took 6 bases from V and 4 from J; bases not matched to a gene: 8. The CDR3 region is CASSLDRGGGNTIYF. CDR3 DNA sequence: TGTGCCAGCAGCCTAGACAGGGGCGGCGGAAACACCATATATTTT.

The chain couples TRBV7-9 to TRBJ2-3; D is perhaps TRBD2 (6 bases). Germline-derived CDR1 and CDR2 are SEHNR and FQNEAQ (reference sequence). Trimming stripped 1 base from V and 7 bases from J, with 12 bases between. The CDR3 spans 14 residues. In DNA, the CDR3 is TGTGCCAGCAGCTTAGGCGGGACCCTGAATACGCAGTATTTT. Protein: CASSLGGTLNTQYF. Together with reference TRBV7-9 and TRBJ2-3, the CDR3 gives the full variable domain: DTGVSQNPRHKITKRGQNVTFRCDPISEHNRLYWYRQTLGQGPEFLTYFQNEAQLEKSRLLSDRFSAERPKGSFSTLEIQRTEQGDSAMYLCASSLGGTLNTQYFGPGTRLTVL.

The chain employs TRBV29-1 and TRBJ2-2; a weak D match, TRBD1 (5 bases). The CDR3 spans 15 residues. V lost 6 bases and J lost 5, with 19 bases in between. The germline gives CDR1 SQVTM, CDR2 ANQGSEA. CDR3 sequence: CSVGVGQGSTGELFF. The CDR3, as DNA: TGCAGCGTCGGCGTAGGGCAGGGTTCGACCGGGGAGCTGTTTTTT.

This clone came up once. V usage is TRBV7-9 and J usage is TRBJ1-5; 9 bases fit TRBD1. The CDR3 loop spans 16 amino acids. The ends lost 5 bases at V and 4 bases at J; junction bases unmatched: 9. Per the germline V gene, CDR1 is SEHNR and CDR2 is FQNEAQ (reference sequence). CDR3 nucleotides: TGTGCCAGCAGCGTCACAACCGGGACAGGGAATCAGCCCCAGCATTTT. It is translated as CASSVTTGTGNQPQHF.